This TCR beta chain was sequenced during a study of shared clonotypes between healthy human individuals. Across the study: Per-donor plates numbered three CD4 naive, three CD4 memory, two CD8 naive and one CD8 memory. Study-wide results and limits: Compared with clonotypes that all four donors shared, non-shared clonotypes had lower generation probabilities.

Points on this clone: Its antigen is unidentified.

A split of CD4+ cells into CD45RA+ naive and CD45RA-negative memory subsets was performed. Germline-derived CDR1 and CDR2 are GTSNPN and SVGIG (reference sequence). Trimming shortened V by 0 bases and J by 8 bases, and 11 bases separated the two germline ends. The CDR3 totals 13 residues. Several immunoSEQ plates held equal portions of the genomic DNA taken from each subset. Method: immunoSEQ multiplex PCR; TCRdb's copy keeps in-frame clones and lacks some. This table holds 1,500,000 or so clones, about 96% found once. Sequencing was done on a sample of naive CD4+ T cells sorted from blood. The subset was: CD45RA+ positively selected. The chain joins TRBV30 to TRBJ2-1; D not certain. The TCR sequence derives from a man younger than 45 in good health. The CDR3 is CAWSVLSRHEQFF. CDR3 sequence (DNA): TGTGCCTGGAGTGTACTGTCCCGCCATGAGCAGTTCTTC.